This TCR beta chain was captured in a study of Graves' ophthalmopathy and Graves' hyperthyroidism. The sequenced template was RNA, covering the TCR beta CDR3 region. The workflow started with a first-round RT-PCR run with HTBI primers and then moved on to a second-round multiplex PCR. TCRdb independently ran MiXCR on the multiplex PCR reads; one entry per CDR3 protein. This sample has 300,000 to 350,000 distinct CDR3 sequences; around a sixth occur once, and the top ten carry 9% to 15%. Ten or more counts support this clonotype. V lost 3 bases and J lost 5; bases outside the gene matches: 3. Germline lookup yields CDR1 SEHNR and CDR2 FQNEAQ (reference sequence). This CDR3 contains 14 residues.

This sequence originates from an adult man with Graves' ophthalmopathy. The gene calls are TRBV7-9 and TRBJ2-7; 11 positions agree with TRBD1. The sequenced sample was peripheral blood. The CDR3 reads CASSFWTGGHEQYF. The CDR3, as DNA: TGTGCCAGCAGCTTTTGGACAGGGGGCCACGAGCAGTACTTC.